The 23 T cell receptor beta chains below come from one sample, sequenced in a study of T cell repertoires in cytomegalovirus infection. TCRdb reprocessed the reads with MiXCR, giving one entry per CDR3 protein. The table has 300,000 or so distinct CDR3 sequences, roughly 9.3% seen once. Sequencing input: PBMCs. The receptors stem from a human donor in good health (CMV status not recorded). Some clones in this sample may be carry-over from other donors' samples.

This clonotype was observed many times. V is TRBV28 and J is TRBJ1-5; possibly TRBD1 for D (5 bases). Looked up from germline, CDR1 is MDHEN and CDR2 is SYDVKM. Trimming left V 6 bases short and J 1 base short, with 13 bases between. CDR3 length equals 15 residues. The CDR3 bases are TGTGCCAGCAGCCTAGACAGCCTCAGCAATCAGCCCCAGCATTTT. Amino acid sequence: CASSLDSLSNQPQHF.

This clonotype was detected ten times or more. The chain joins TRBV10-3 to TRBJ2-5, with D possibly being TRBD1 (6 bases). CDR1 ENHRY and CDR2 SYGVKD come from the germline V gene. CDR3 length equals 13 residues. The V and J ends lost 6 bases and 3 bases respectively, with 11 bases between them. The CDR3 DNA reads TGTGCCATCAGAGTACAGGGAAAAGAGACCCAGTACTTC. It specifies CAIRVQGKETQYF.

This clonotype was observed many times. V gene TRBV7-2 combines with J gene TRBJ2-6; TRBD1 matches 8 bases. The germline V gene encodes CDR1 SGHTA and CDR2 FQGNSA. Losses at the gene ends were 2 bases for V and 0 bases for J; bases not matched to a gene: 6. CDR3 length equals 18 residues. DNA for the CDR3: TGTGCCAGCAGCTTAAAAGGACAGGGTTTCTCTGGGGCCAACGTCCTGACTTTC. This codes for CASSLKGQGFSGANVLTF.

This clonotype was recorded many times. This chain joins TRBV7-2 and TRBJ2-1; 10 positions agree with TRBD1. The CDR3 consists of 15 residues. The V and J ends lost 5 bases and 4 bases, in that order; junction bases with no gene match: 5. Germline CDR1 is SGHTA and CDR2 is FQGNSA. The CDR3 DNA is TGTGCCAGCAGCCCTCGGACAGGGGGATACAATGAGCAGTTCTTC. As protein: CASSPRTGGYNEQFF.

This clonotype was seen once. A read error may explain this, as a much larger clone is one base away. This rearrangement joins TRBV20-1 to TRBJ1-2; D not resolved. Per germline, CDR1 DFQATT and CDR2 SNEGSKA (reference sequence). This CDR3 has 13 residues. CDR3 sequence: CSADRPPNYAYTF. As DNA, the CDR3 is TGCAGTGCCGATAGGCCACCTAACTATGCCTACACCTTC.

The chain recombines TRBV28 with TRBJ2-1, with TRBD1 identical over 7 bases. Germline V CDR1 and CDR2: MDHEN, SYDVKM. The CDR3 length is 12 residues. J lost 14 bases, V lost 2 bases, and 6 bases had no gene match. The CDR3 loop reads CASSLTTGTEFF. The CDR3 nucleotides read TGTGCCAGCAGTTTAACTACCGGGACAGAGTTCTTC.

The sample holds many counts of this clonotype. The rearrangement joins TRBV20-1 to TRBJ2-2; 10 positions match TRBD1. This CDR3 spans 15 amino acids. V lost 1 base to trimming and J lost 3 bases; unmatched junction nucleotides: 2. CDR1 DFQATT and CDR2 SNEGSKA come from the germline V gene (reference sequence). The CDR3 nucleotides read TGCAGTGCTAGAGTGGGACAGGGGTACACCGGGGAGCTGTTTTTT. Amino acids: CSARVGQGYTGELFF.

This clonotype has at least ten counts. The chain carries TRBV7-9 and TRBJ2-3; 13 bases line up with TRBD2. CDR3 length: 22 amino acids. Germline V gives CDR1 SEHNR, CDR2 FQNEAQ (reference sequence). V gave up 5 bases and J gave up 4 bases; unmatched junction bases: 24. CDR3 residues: CASSTTDISTSGGPTSPDTQYF. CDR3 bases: TGTGCCAGCAGCACCACCGACATTTCGACTAGCGGGGGGCCTACCTCACCAGATACGCAGTATTTT.

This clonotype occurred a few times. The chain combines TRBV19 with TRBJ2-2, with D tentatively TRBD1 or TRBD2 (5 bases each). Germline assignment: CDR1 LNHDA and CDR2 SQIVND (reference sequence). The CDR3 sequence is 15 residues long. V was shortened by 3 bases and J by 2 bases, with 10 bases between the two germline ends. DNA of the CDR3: TGTGCCAGTAGTATTGGGACCCTAAACACCGGGGAGCTGTTTTTT. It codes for CASSIGTLNTGELFF. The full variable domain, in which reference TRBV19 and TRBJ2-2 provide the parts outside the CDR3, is DGGITQSPKYLFRKEGQNVTLSCEQNLNHDAMYWYRQDPGQGLRLIYYSQIVNDFQKGDIAEGYSVSREKKESFPLTVTSAQKNPTAFYLCASSIGTLNTGELFFGEGSRLTVL.

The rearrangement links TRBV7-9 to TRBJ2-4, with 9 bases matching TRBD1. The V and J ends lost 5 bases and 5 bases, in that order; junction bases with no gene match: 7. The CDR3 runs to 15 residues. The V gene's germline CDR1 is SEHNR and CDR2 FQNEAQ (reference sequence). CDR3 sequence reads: CASSPLGQGENIQYF. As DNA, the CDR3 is TGTGCCAGCAGCCCATTGGGACAGGGAGAAAACATTCAGTACTTC.

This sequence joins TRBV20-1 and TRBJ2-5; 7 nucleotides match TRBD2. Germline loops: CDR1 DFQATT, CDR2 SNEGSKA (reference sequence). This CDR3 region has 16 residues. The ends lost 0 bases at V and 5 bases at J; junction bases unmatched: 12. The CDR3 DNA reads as TGCAGTGCTAGAGATTCCCGTGGGGGGGTAGGGGAGACCCAGTACTTC. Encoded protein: CSARDSRGGVGETQYF.

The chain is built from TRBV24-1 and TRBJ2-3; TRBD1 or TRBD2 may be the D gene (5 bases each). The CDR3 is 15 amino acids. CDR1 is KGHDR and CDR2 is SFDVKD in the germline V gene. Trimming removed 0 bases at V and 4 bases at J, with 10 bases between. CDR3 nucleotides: TGTGCCACCAGTGATTTGCCCGTGGGACCAGATACGCAGTATTTT. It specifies CATSDLPVGPDTQYF.

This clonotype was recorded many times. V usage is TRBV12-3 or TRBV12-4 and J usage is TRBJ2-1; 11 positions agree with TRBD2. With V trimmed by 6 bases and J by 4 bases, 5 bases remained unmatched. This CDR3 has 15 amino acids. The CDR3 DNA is TGTGCCAGCAGCTTAACTAGCGGGGGATACAATGAGCAGTTCTTC. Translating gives CASSLTSGGYNEQFF.

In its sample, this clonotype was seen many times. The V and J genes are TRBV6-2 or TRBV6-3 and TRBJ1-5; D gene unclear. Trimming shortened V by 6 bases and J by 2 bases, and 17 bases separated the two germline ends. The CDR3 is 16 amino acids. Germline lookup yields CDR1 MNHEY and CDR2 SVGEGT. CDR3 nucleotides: TGTGCCAGCAGCTACGAACCATGGAGGGGCAATCAGCCCCAGCATTTT. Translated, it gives CASSYEPWRGNQPQHF.

This chain's CDR3 is CASSQDVDYYGYTF. In DNA, the CDR3 is TGTGCCAGCAGCCAAGATGTGGATTACTATGGCTACACCTTC. The rearrangement uses TRBV4-2 and TRBJ1-2, with D uncertain. V was shortened by 0 bases and J by 3 bases, with 8 bases between the two germline ends. The CDR3 runs to 14 residues. Germline V lookup: CDR1 LGHNA, CDR2 YNFKEQ.

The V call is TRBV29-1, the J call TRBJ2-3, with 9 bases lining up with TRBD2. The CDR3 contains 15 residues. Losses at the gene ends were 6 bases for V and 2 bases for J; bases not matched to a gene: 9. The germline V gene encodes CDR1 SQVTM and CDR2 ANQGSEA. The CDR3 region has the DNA TGCAGCGTGCAGCGGGGGGCGCTTGACACAGATACGCAGTATTTT. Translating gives CSVQRGALDTDTQYF.

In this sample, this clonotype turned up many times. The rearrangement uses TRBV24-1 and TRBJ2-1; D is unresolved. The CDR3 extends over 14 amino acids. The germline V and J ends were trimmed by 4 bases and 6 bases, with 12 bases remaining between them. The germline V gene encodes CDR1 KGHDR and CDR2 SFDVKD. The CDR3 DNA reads TGTGCCACCAGTGAGCCGAGGACGAGCAATGAGCAGTTCTTC. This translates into CATSEPRTSNEQFF.

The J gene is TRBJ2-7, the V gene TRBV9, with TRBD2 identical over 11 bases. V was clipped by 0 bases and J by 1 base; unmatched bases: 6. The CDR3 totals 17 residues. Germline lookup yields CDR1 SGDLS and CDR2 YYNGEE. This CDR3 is CASSVASASGGSYEQYF. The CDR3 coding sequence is TGTGCCAGCAGCGTAGCATCGGCTAGCGGGGGGTCCTACGAGCAGTACTTC.

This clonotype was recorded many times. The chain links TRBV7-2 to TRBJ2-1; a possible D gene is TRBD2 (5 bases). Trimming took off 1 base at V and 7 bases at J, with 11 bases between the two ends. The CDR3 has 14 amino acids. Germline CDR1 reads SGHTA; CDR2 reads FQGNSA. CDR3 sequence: CASSLERGGNEQFF. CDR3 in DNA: TGTGCCAGCAGCTTAGAAAGAGGAGGTAATGAGCAGTTCTTC.

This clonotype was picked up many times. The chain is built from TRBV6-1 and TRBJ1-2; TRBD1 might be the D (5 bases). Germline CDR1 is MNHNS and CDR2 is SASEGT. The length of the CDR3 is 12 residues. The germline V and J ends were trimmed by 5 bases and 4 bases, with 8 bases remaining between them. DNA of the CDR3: TGTGCCAGCAGTACGACAGCCTATGGCTACACCTTC. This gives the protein CASSTTAYGYTF.

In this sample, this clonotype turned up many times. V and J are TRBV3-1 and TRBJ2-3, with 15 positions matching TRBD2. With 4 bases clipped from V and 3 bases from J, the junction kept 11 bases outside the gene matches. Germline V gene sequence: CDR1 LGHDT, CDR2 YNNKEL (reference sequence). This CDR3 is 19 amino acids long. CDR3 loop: CASSLSPGLAGGETDTQYF. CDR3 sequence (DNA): TGTGCCAGCAGCCTTAGTCCGGGACTAGCGGGGGGAGAGACAGATACGCAGTATTTT.

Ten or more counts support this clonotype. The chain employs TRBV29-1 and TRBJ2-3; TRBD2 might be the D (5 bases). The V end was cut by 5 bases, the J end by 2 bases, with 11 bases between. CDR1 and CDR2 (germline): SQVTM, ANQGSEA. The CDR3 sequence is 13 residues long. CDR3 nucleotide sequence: TGCAGCGTTAAGAGGGTTCTCACAGATACGCAGTATTTT. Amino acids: CSVKRVLTDTQYF.

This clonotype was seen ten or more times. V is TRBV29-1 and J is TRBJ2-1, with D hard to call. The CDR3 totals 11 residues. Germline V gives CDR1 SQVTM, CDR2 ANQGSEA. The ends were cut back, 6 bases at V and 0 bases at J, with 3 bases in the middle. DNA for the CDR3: TGCAGCGTGGGCTCCTACAATGAGCAGTTCTTC. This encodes CSVGSYNEQFF.